These T cell receptor beta chains were read from a single sample in a study of control samples from healthy donors and cancer patients. Produced via immunoSEQ multiplex PCR; TCRdb's table is partial and in-frame only. The sample lists some 190,000 clones; roughly nine tenths were seen once. Sequencing was carried out using blood. The origin of the receptors is a man aged 25-45 years in good health. The CDR3 runs from the conserved cysteine through the conserved F or W. D genes are given only for firm matches. Size is omitted from some rows. Given values are once, few, many or a class for expanded clones.

D gene: TRBD1
clone size: .
V gene: TRBV5-6
J gene: TRBJ2-2
CDR3 DNA: TGTGCCAGCAGCGTGGACAGGGGGCTGGACACCGGGGAGCTGTTTTTT
CDR3 protein: CASSVDRGLDTGELFF

D gene: .
clone size: .
V gene: TRBV7-8
J gene: TRBJ2-7
CDR3 DNA: TGTGCCAGCAGTAAGAAGGGGCCCGCATCGGACGAGCAGTACTTC
CDR3 protein: CASSKKGPASDEQYF

D gene: .
clone size: .
V gene: TRBV29-1
J gene: TRBJ2-1
CDR3 DNA: TGCAGCGTTGAGACAGTATTCCTTCAGGAGCAGTTCTTC
CDR3 protein: CSVETVFLQEQFF

D gene: .
clone size: .
V gene: TRBV5-1
J gene: TRBJ2-1
CDR3 DNA: TGCGCCAGCAGCTTGGACAGAGAGCAGTTCTTC
CDR3 protein: CASSLDREQFF

D gene: .
clone size: few
V gene: TRBV10-3
J gene: TRBJ2-7
CDR3 DNA: TGTGCCATCAGTGAGTCTGACTACGAGCAGTACTTC
CDR3 protein: CAISESDYEQYF

D gene: TRBD1
clone size: .
V gene: TRBV2
J gene: TRBJ1-1
CDR3 DNA: TGTGCCAGCAGTCGGACAGGGGCAAACACTGAAGCTTTCTTT
CDR3 protein: CASSRTGANTEAFF

D gene: .
clone size: .
V gene: TRBV6-5
J gene: TRBJ2-1
CDR3 DNA: TGTGCCAGCAGTTACAGCAGGGGGAGGAATGAGCAGTTCTTC
CDR3 protein: CASSYSRGRNEQFF

D gene: TRBD1
clone size: .
V gene: TRBV7-9
J gene: TRBJ1-6
CDR3 DNA: TGTGCCAGCAGCTTAGTCCAGGGGGCTTCACCCCTCCACTTT
CDR3 protein: CASSLVQGASPLHF

D gene: TRBD2
clone size: once
V gene: TRBV4-1
J gene: TRBJ2-3
CDR3 DNA: TGCGCCAGCAGCCAAATGGGACTAGCGGGGATTGGAACAGATACGCAGTATTTT
CDR3 protein: CASSQMGLAGIGTDTQYF

D gene: TRBD1
clone size: .
V gene: TRBV19
J gene: TRBJ2-3
CDR3 DNA: TGTGCCAGTAGTACCCGACAGGGCAGCACAGATACGCAGTATTTT
CDR3 protein: CASSTRQGSTDTQYF

D gene: TRBD1
clone size: .
V gene: TRBV18
J gene: TRBJ1-1
CDR3 DNA: TGTGCCAGCTCCCCTCAGGGGGCGAACACTGAAGCTTTCTTT
CDR3 protein: CASSPQGANTEAFF

D gene: .
clone size: .
V gene: TRBV27
J gene: TRBJ2-7
CDR3 DNA: TGTGCCAGCGCAACCCCTCTATCCTTCTACGAGCAGTACTTC
CDR3 protein: CASATPLSFYEQYF

D gene: .
clone size: once
V gene: TRBV7-8
J gene: TRBJ2-2
CDR3 DNA: TGTGCCAGCAGCCGCGGACTGGATACCGGGGAGCTGTTTTTT
CDR3 protein: CASSRGLDTGELFF

D gene: .
clone size: .
V gene: TRBV6-5
J gene: TRBJ1-2
CDR3 DNA: TGTGCCAGCAGACGACAAGACAGCCTATATGGCTACACCTTC
CDR3 protein: CASRRQDSLYGYTF

D gene: .
clone size: .
V gene: TRBV2
J gene: TRBJ2-3
CDR3 DNA: TGTGCCAGCAGTCCCGGGACCAACACAGATACGCAGTATTTT
CDR3 protein: CASSPGTNTDTQYF

D gene: .
clone size: .
V gene: TRBV24-1
J gene: TRBJ1-2
CDR3 DNA: TGTGCCACCAGTGACCCGGGGGTGGGAGGCTACACCTTC
CDR3 protein: CATSDPGVGGYTF

D gene: .
clone size: once
V gene: TRBV5-3
J gene: TRBJ1-1
CDR3 DNA: TGTGCCAGAAGCTTGGGGGTGAACACTGAAGCTTTCTTT
CDR3 protein: CARSLGVNTEAFF

D gene: .
clone size: .
V gene: TRBV28
J gene: TRBJ2-7
CDR3 DNA: TGTGCCAGCAGCCCCTTTGCGGGGGCGGCATACGAGCAGTACTTC
CDR3 protein: CASSPFAGAAYEQYF

D gene: .
clone size: .
V gene: TRBV25-1
J gene: TRBJ1-1
CDR3 DNA: TGTGCCAGCAGTCCGAGGGACGGCACTGAAGCTTTCTTT
CDR3 protein: CASSPRDGTEAFF

D gene: .
clone size: .
V gene: TRBV5-1
J gene: TRBJ2-1
CDR3 DNA: TGCGCCAGCAGCCAATCGTCCCGGGAGCAGTTCTTC
CDR3 protein: CASSQSSREQFF

D gene: TRBD1
clone size: .
V gene: TRBV5-1
J gene: TRBJ1-5
CDR3 DNA: TGCGCCAGCAGCTCGGGACAGGGGCAGCCCCAGCATTTT
CDR3 protein: CASSSGQGQPQHF

D gene: TRBD1
clone size: .
V gene: TRBV28
J gene: TRBJ1-4
CDR3 DNA: TGTGCCAGCAGTCAGGACAGGGCTTTTGAAAAACTGTTTTTT
CDR3 protein: CASSQDRAFEKLFF

D gene: TRBD1
clone size: .
V gene: TRBV5-6
J gene: TRBJ2-7
CDR3 DNA: TGTGCCAGCAGCTTAGGGGGCAGCATCGACGAGCAGTACTTC
CDR3 protein: CASSLGGSIDEQYF

D gene: TRBD2
clone size: .
V gene: TRBV5-1
J gene: TRBJ2-1
CDR3 DNA: TGCGCCAGCAGCTTGGATATAGCGGGGGCCAACAATGAGCAGTTCTTC
CDR3 protein: CASSLDIAGANNEQFF

D gene: TRBD1
clone size: .
V gene: TRBV5-6
J gene: TRBJ1-1
CDR3 DNA: TGTGCCAGCAGCCCAGGACCACTAGGGGGCCCCCGTGAAGCTTTCTTT
CDR3 protein: CASSPGPLGGPREAFF

D gene: .
clone size: .
V gene: TRBV9
J gene: TRBJ2-1
CDR3 DNA: TGTGCCAGCAGCGGGACAGACAGAACCTACAATGAGCAGTTCTTC
CDR3 protein: CASSGTDRTYNEQFF

D gene: .
clone size: .
V gene: TRBV2
J gene: TRBJ2-7
CDR3 DNA: TGTGCCAGCAAACCCCCCGGATCGAGCTCCTACGAGCAGTACTTC
CDR3 protein: CASKPPGSSSYEQYF

D gene: .
clone size: .
V gene: TRBV7-8
J gene: TRBJ1-1
CDR3 DNA: TGTGCCAGCAGCTTAGCGATAAGAGGGGTTGCTGAAGCTTTCTTT
CDR3 protein: CASSLAIRGVAEAFF

D gene: TRBD2
clone size: .
V gene: TRBV7-9
J gene: TRBJ2-3
CDR3 DNA: TGTGCCAGCAGGACCGGACTAGCGGGGGCGACAGATACGCAGTATTTT
CDR3 protein: CASRTGLAGATDTQYF

D gene: .
clone size: .
V gene: TRBV19
J gene: TRBJ2-3
CDR3 DNA: TGTGCCAGTAGTCCAACGTGGGGGGGCACAGATACGCAGTATTTT
CDR3 protein: CASSPTWGGTDTQYF

D gene: .
clone size: .
V gene: TRBV27
J gene: TRBJ1-5
CDR3 DNA: TGTGCCAGCAGTCCCCAGGGCCCTGATCAGCCCCAGCATTTT
CDR3 protein: CASSPQGPDQPQHF

D gene: TRBD1
clone size: .
V gene: TRBV2
J gene: TRBJ2-1
CDR3 DNA: TGTGCCAGCAGAGCCCAGGGGGCGGGTTACAATGAGCAGTTCTTC
CDR3 protein: CASRAQGAGYNEQFF

D gene: TRBD2
clone size: .
V gene: TRBV9
J gene: TRBJ2-3
CDR3 DNA: TGTGCCAGCATGGAGGGGACTAGTCTTACGCATACGCAGTATTTT
CDR3 protein: CASMEGTSLTHTQYF

D gene: .
clone size: .
V gene: TRBV6-5
J gene: TRBJ1-4
CDR3 DNA: TGTGCCAGCAGCCACGGACAGAGTTCTGAAAAACTGTTTTTT
CDR3 protein: CASSHGQSSEKLFF

D gene: TRBD1
clone size: .
V gene: TRBV6-5
J gene: TRBJ1-2
CDR3 DNA: TGTGCCAGCAGTTTCTACGTTGACAGGGACTTGGGCTACACCTTC
CDR3 protein: CASSFYVDRDLGYTF